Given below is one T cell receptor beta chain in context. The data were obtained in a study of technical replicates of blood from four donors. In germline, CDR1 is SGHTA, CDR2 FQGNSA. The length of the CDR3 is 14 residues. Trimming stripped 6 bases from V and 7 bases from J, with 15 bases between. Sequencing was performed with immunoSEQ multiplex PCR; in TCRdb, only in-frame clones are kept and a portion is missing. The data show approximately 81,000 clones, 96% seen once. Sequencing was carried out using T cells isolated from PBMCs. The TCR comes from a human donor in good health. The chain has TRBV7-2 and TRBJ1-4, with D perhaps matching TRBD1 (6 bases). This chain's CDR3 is CASSYNLGGEKLFF. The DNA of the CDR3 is TGTGCCAGCAGTTACAACCTAGGGGGTGAAAAACTGTTTTTT.